This entry lists 10 T cell receptor beta chains sequenced from one sample in a study of cytomegalovirus exposure and HLA in healthy donors. PCR primers comprised 60 Vbeta and 13 Jbeta primers. Produced via immunoSEQ multiplex PCR; TCRdb's table is partial and in-frame only. The sample holds roughly 180,000 clones, about 75% seen once. Sequences were obtained from PBMCs. The receptors stem from a woman aged 40 to 50 in good health and CMV-seropositive.

J is TRBJ1-2 and V is TRBV30; D is unresolved. CDR3 length: 14 amino acids. Germline V lookup: CDR1 GTSNPN, CDR2 SVGIG (reference sequence). Between the trimmed V and J ends, which lost 0 bases and 6 bases, there was a span of 14 bases. The CDR3 nucleotides are TGTGCCTGGAGTGTACTCAGGAGGGTCGATGGCTACACCTTC. Amino acids: CAWSVLRRVDGYTF.

This chain connects TRBV6-1 to TRBJ1-4; TRBD1 might be the D (6 bases). Germline CDR1 reads MNHNS; CDR2 reads SASEGT. The CDR3 is 16 residues long. V shed 3 bases and J shed 4 bases, with 15 bases lying between them. The CDR3 nucleotides read TGTGCCAGCAGTGATAGTCAGGGGCTGGGTAATGAAAAACTGTTTTTT. It specifies CASSDSQGLGNEKLFF.

The table lists this clone with a few counts. The genes are TRBV29-1 and TRBJ1-2; a weak D match, TRBD1 (6 bases). CDR3 size: 12 residues. V was pared by 4 bases and J by 8 bases, with 14 bases between. Germline V gene data show CDR1 as SQVTM and CDR2 as ANQGSEA. CDR3 bases: TGCAGCGTTGTTCTGGGGGCGAAAGGCTACACCTTC. Translation gives CSVVLGAKGYTF.

The rearrangement joins TRBV4-1 to TRBJ2-5, with D maybe TRBD2 (6 bases). This CDR3 has 14 residues. Germline-derived CDR1 and CDR2 are MGHRA and YSYEKL. V lost 5 bases and J 3 bases, leaving 13 bases between the germline ends. CDR3 DNA sequence: TGCGCCAGCAGCAAAAGACTAGAGGAAGAGACCCAGTACTTC. It translates to CASSKRLEEETQYF.

The chain uses TRBV5-6 and TRBJ1-2, with a possible D match to TRBD1 (5 bases). The germline V gene encodes CDR1 SGHDT and CDR2 YYEEEE. Trimming cost V 1 base and J 4 bases, with 11 bases left between them. This CDR3 region has 14 residues. The CDR3, as DNA: TGTGCCAGCAGCTTGCTGACAGCTTCCTATGGCTACACCTTC. Its translation: CASSLLTASYGYTF.

In DNA, the CDR3 is TGTGCCAGCATCGCGCCCTGGGGCTTCGGTAGGATGGAAGCTTTCTTT. This sequence encodes CASIAPWGFGRMEAFF. V gene TRBV28 combines with J gene TRBJ1-1, with D possibly being TRBD1 (5 bases). CDR1 and CDR2 (germline): MDHEN, SYDVKM. This CDR3 contains 16 residues. V shed 7 bases and J shed 8 bases, with 26 bases lying between them.

CDR3 sequence (DNA): TGCAGCCAAAGGGGGCTTTATGGCTACACCTTC. Translating it yields CSQRGLYGYTF. The chain couples TRBV20-1 to TRBJ1-2, with TRBD1 matching 7 bases. The CDR3 extends over 11 amino acids. Germline lookup yields CDR1 DFQATT and CDR2 SNEGSKA (reference sequence).

The chain links TRBV5-3 to TRBJ2-1; D may be TRBD2 (5 bases). TRBV5-3 is known as an ORF, though its function is uncertain. Between the trimmed V and J ends, which lost 4 bases and 4 bases, there was a span of 15 bases. This CDR3 spans 15 amino acids. The CDR3 reads CARSPWRKKYNEQFF. The CDR3 region has the DNA TGTGCCAGAAGCCCTTGGAGGAAGAAATACAATGAGCAGTTCTTC.

This chain links TRBV6-5 with TRBJ2-3, with D possibly matching TRBD2 (6 bases). V was clipped by 4 bases and J by 5 bases, with 13 bases between them. CDR1 MNHEY and CDR2 SVGAGI come from the germline V gene. This CDR3 region has 14 residues. CDR3 region: CASSLREGIDTQYF. CDR3 nucleotide sequence: TGTGCCAGCAGTTTGCGGGAAGGTATAGATACGCAGTATTTT.

This clone has just one count. The chain joins TRBV29-1 to TRBJ1-1; D gene ambiguous. This CDR3 has 14 residues. Germline-derived CDR1 and CDR2 are SQVTM and ANQGSEA. V gave up 7 bases and J gave up 4 bases, with 19 bases separating them. This chain's CDR3 is CSGQSGISVTEAFF. CDR3 DNA: TGCAGCGGCCAATCCGGGATTTCTGTCACTGAAGCTTTCTTT.